The 18 T cell receptor beta chains presented below share a single source sample, sequenced in a study of siplizumab effects on memory and regulatory T cells (dated by TCRdb to the late 2010s). The library was generated by the immunoSEQ multiplex PCR assay. TCRdb retrieved this table from immuneACCESS and kept in-frame rearrangements only. Not all clones are present; in checked studies, unresolved V genes account for under half, and no reason is known for the remainder. Counted in this sample were tens of thousands of clones; over 95% of them appeared once. The top ten clones comprise around 0.031% of the sample. The sample comprised naive CD4+ T cells sorted from blood. Explained via the paper, the cell subset or site label denotes: unstimulated naive T cells. The receptors here all came from a human donor in good health.

This clone was seen a single time. The rearrangement links TRBV7-5 to TRBJ1-1. TRBV7-5 is an annotated pseudogene. The CDR3 length is 15 residues. The CDR3 sequence is CVRSLEGWENTEAFF. CDR3 coding DNA: TGTGTCAGAAGCTTAGAGGGTTGGGAGAACACTGAAGCTTTCTTT.

The rearrangement joins TRBV19 to TRBJ2-6, with 10 bases identical to TRBD1. The V and J ends lost 7 bases and 0 bases, in that order; junction bases with no gene match: 12. Germline V gene sequence: CDR1 LNHDA, CDR2 SQIVND (reference sequence). The CDR3 spans 19 residues. The CDR3 sequence: CASTPGRQGALSGANVLTF. DNA for the CDR3: TGTGCCAGTACGCCCGGCAGACAGGGGGCCCTCTCTGGGGCCAACGTCCTGACTTTC.

This chain uses TRBV9 with TRBJ1-4; 8 bases match TRBD1. The ends lost 4 bases at V and 2 bases at J; junction bases unmatched: 7. This CDR3 spans 16 amino acids. Germline V gene sequence: CDR1 SGDLS, CDR2 YYNGEE. CDR3 residues: CASSSQGAPTNEKLFF. As DNA, the CDR3 is TGTGCCAGCAGCTCCCAGGGGGCGCCGACTAATGAAAAACTGTTTTTT. Variable domain in full (rest from reference TRBV9 and TRBJ1-4): DSGVTQTPKHLITATGQRVTLRCSPRSGDLSVYWYQQSLDQGLQFLIQYYNGEERAKGNILERFSAQQFPDLHSELNLSSLELGDSALYFCASSSQGAPTNEKLFFGSGTQLSVL.

The V call is TRBV15, the J call TRBJ1-2; possible D gene TRBD1, 6 bases. CDR3 length equals 15 residues. Trimming took off 1 base at V and 4 bases at J, with 13 bases between the two ends. CDR1 LNHNV and CDR2 YYDKDF come from the germline V gene (reference sequence). CDR3 loop: CATSRGPRGGYGYTF. CDR3 in DNA: TGTGCCACCAGCAGAGGTCCCAGGGGCGGCTATGGCTACACCTTC. Full variable domain (remainder filled in from reference TRBV15 and TRBJ1-2): DAMVIQNPRYQVTQFGKPVTLSCSQTLNHNVMYWYQQKSSQAPKLLFHYYDKDFNNEADTPDNFQSRRPNTSFCFLDIRSPGLGDTAMYLCATSRGPRGGYGYTFGSGTRLTVV.

The chain couples TRBV10-3 to TRBJ1-1; TRBD1 aligns across 8 bases. CDR3 size: 14 residues. The V segment lost 2 bases and the J segment 5 bases; nucleotides outside the gene matches: 4. Germline CDR1 is ENHRY and CDR2 is SYGVKD. CDR3 nucleotides: TGTGCCATCAGTGAGATACAGGGGGGGACTGAAGCTTTCTTT. Protein product: CAISEIQGGTEAFF.

The chain joins TRBV11-2 to TRBJ1-6; 7 bases are shared with TRBD1. V dropped 5 bases and J dropped 10; count of bases not matched to a gene: 14. The CDR3 spans 16 residues. Germline CDR1 and CDR2: SGHAT and FQNNGV. The CDR3 is CASSATFRDRRSPLHF. The CDR3 bases are TGTGCCAGCAGCGCAACTTTCCGGGACAGAAGGTCACCCCTCCACTTT.

The V gene is TRBV10-3, the J gene TRBJ2-7, with D uncertain. This CDR3 has 13 residues. V lost 3 bases and J 4 bases, leaving 10 bases between the germline ends. Germline-derived CDR1 and CDR2 are ENHRY and SYGVKD. CDR3 DNA sequence: TGTGCCATCAGTGACAGTTCAAGTTACGAGCAGTACTTC. As protein: CAISDSSSYEQYF.

The V call is TRBV29-1, the J call TRBJ2-1; 8 bases fit TRBD1. The length of the CDR3 is 14 residues. Looked up from germline, CDR1 is SQVTM and CDR2 is ANQGSEA. V was pared by 4 bases and J by 4 bases, with 6 bases of the junction left unmatched. In nucleotides, the CDR3 is TGCAGCGTTGCCGGACAGGGATTTTACAATGAGCAGTTCTTC. It encodes CSVAGQGFYNEQFF.

The rearrangement uses TRBV11-2 and TRBJ1-1; possible D gene TRBD1, 5 bases. This CDR3 has 14 residues. V lost 3 bases and J 6 bases, leaving 14 bases between the germline ends. Germline CDR1 and CDR2: SGHAT and FQNNGV. This CDR3 is CASSLGGNVPEAFF. As DNA, the CDR3 is TGTGCCAGCAGCTTGGGGGGGAATGTCCCTGAAGCTTTCTTT. Complete variable domain (other parts from reference TRBV11-2 and TRBJ1-1): EAGVAQSPRYKIIEKRQSVAFWCNPISGHATLYWYQQILGQGPKLLIQFQNNGVVDDSQLPKDRFSAERLKGVDSTLKIQPAKLEDSAVYLCASSLGGNVPEAFFGQGTRLTVV.

This chain joins TRBV19 and TRBJ2-4; tentatively, D is TRBD2 (6 bases). Per the germline V gene, CDR1 is LNHDA and CDR2 is SQIVND (reference sequence). Between the trimmed V and J ends, which lost 1 base and 7 bases, there was a span of 14 bases. CDR3 length: 15 amino acids. CDR3 residues: CASSIGGGEKNIQYF. The CDR3 nucleotides are TGTGCCAGTAGTATAGGTGGAGGGGAAAAGAACATTCAGTACTTC.

The J gene is TRBJ1-5, the V gene TRBV27; D is perhaps TRBD1 (6 bases). This CDR3 region has 14 residues. Germline V gene lookup returns CDR1 MNHEY and CDR2 SMNVEV (reference sequence). Trimming left V 10 bases short and J 0 bases short, with 13 bases between. CDR3 loop: CATVDRHSNQPQHF. In DNA form, the CDR3 reads TGTGCCACCGTGGACAGACATAGCAATCAGCCCCAGCATTTT.

This clone was seen once. The J gene is TRBJ1-5, the V gene TRBV6-5; 9 nucleotides match TRBD1. CDR3 length equals 15 residues. The junction had 6 bases not matched to a gene; V was cut back by 5 bases and J by 4 bases. Germline loops: CDR1 MNHEY, CDR2 SVGAGI. Here the CDR3 reads CASSLNRGHNQPQHF. The CDR3 DNA reads TGTGCCAGCAGTCTTAACAGGGGGCATAATCAGCCCCAGCATTTT.

The V gene is TRBV18, the J gene TRBJ2-5, with 9 nucleotides matching TRBD2. This CDR3 has 16 amino acids. CDR1 KGHSH and CDR2 LQKENI come from the germline V gene. V dropped 0 bases and J dropped 2; count of bases not matched to a gene: 4. Here the CDR3 reads CASSPPRLAGQETQYF. As DNA, the CDR3 is TGTGCCAGCTCACCACCAAGGCTAGCGGGACAAGAGACCCAGTACTTC. Variable domain in full (rest from reference TRBV18 and TRBJ2-5): NAGVMQNPRHLVRRRGQEARLRCSPMKGHSHVYWYRQLPEEGLKFMVYLQKENIIDESGMPKERFSAEFPKEGPSILRIQQVVRGDSAAYFCASSPPRLAGQETQYFGPGTRLLVL.

The chain combines TRBV2 with TRBJ2-2, with no clear D. The CDR3 has 17 residues. With 6 bases removed from V and 1 base from J, the gap between germline ends came to 18 bases. Germline CDR1 SNHLY, CDR2 FYNNEI. The CDR3 loop is CASRVRPSTLNTGELFF. The CDR3, as DNA: TGTGCCAGCAGAGTGAGACCCTCTACCCTGAACACCGGGGAGCTGTTTTTT.

This clone was recorded only once. The V call is TRBV18, the J call TRBJ2-5, with TRBD2 matching 7 bases. The CDR3 loop spans 15 amino acids. The germline V gene has CDR1 KGHSH and CDR2 LQKENI. The ends lost 0 bases at V and 1 base at J; junction bases unmatched: 2. DNA of the CDR3: TGTGCCAGCTCACCACCCACTAGCGCCCAAGAGACCCAGTACTTC. Translated, it gives CASSPPTSAQETQYF.

V usage is TRBV5-1 and J usage is TRBJ1-4; D remains ambiguous. The CDR3 consists of 15 residues. Trimming removed 1 base from V and 3 bases from J, with 10 bases in between. From germline, CDR1 is SGHRS and CDR2 YFSETQ. The DNA for the CDR3 is TGCGCCAGCAGCTTGTCCTCGGGGTCTAATGAAAAACTGTTTTTT. As protein: CASSLSSGSNEKLFF.

This sequence joins TRBV2 and TRBJ1-2; the match to TRBD1 covers 7 bases. V shed 8 bases and J 4 bases; nucleotides not matched to a gene: 1. Germline values: CDR1 SNHLY, CDR2 FYNNEI. The CDR3 is 11 residues long. CDR3 in amino acids: CASGTVYGYTF. In DNA form, the CDR3 reads TGTGCCAGCGGGACAGTCTATGGCTACACCTTC.

The V and J genes are TRBV10-2 and TRBJ2-2, with 12 bases that match TRBD2. Germline V gives CDR1 WSHSY, CDR2 SAAADI. After removal of 2 bases from V and 6 bases from J, the junction contained 4 bases not matched to a gene. CDR3 length: 16 amino acids. The chain's CDR3 is CASSEPLAGGPGELFF. CDR3 DNA: TGCGCCAGCAGTGAGCCCCTAGCGGGGGGGCCCGGGGAGCTGTTTTTT.